These T cell receptor beta chains were read from a single sample in a study of cytomegalovirus exposure and HLA in healthy donors. This table comes from immunoSEQ multiplex PCR, and its TCRdb copy is limited to in-frame clones, with some not included. This table lists approximately 110,000 clones. Sequencing used PBMCs. The receptors originated from a man aged 25-40 years in good health and CMV-seronegative. CDR3s include the opening cysteine and the closing phenylalanine or tryptophan. D genes are given only for firm matches.

D gene,J gene,V gene,CDR3 protein,CDR3 DNA
-,TRBJ1-2,TRBV9,CASSSSGGVVAGYTF,TGTGCCAGCAGCTCTAGCGGAGGGGTCGTGGCAGGCTACACCTTC
-,TRBJ1-3,TRBV9,CASSLWDPRGKLGNTIYF,TGTGCCAGCAGCCTGTGGGACCCACGGGGGAAGTTAGGAAACACCATATATTTT
-,TRBJ2-6,TRBV12-5,CASGLVFGVLTF,TGTGCTAGTGGTTTGGTATTCGGCGTCCTGACTTTC
-,TRBJ2-3,TRBV18,CASSVGAEDTQYF,TGTGCCAGCTCAGTGGGGGCTGAAGATACGCAGTATTTT
-,TRBJ1-2,TRBV29-1,CSVGPGMDGYTF,TGCAGCGTTGGTCCGGGGATGGACGGCTACACCTTC
-,TRBJ1-2,TRBV27,CASSLLGGSDGYTF,TGTGCCAGCAGTTTATTGGGGGGAAGCGATGGCTACACCTTC
TRBD1,TRBJ2-5,TRBV6-5,CASRPGTGRETQYF,TGTGCCAGCAGACCCGGGACAGGGCGCGAGACCCAGTACTTC
-,TRBJ1-1,TRBV9,CASGPAKATEAFF,TGTGCCAGCGGGCCAGCCAAGGCCACTGAAGCTTTCTTT
-,TRBJ1-2,TRBV4-2,CASSQEARVNGYTF,TGTGCCAGCAGCCAAGAGGCCAGGGTTAATGGCTACACCTTC
-,TRBJ2-7,TRBV27,CASSLNSNWWDISYEQYF,TGTGCCAGCAGTTTAAATAGTAATTGGTGGGACATCTCCTACGAGCAGTACTTC
-,TRBJ2-5,TRBV4-1,CASSQDQGGGKTQYF,TGCGCCAGCAGCCAAGATCAGGGAGGCGGGAAGACCCAGTACTTC
-,TRBJ2-2,TRBV2,CASSPLGADTGELFF,TGTGCCAGCAGCCCCTTAGGGGCGGACACCGGGGAGCTGTTTTTT
TRBD2,TRBJ2-7,TRBV11-2,CASSLNRGGDAQEQYF,TGTGCCAGCAGCTTAAATCGGGGGGGTGACGCCCAGGAGCAGTACTTC
-,TRBJ2-2,TRBV7-9,CASSPRQSGELFF,TGTGCCAGCAGCCCCCGACAGAGCGGGGAGCTGTTTTTT
-,TRBJ2-1,TRBV7-7,CASSLGGGNEQFF,TGTGCCAGCAGCCTGGGAGGGGGAAATGAGCAGTTCTTC
-,TRBJ2-3,TRBV10-2,CASTRTDRTDTQYF,TGCGCCAGCACCCGGACAGATCGCACAGATACGCAGTATTTT
-,TRBJ1-1,TRBV30,CAWSPGWADTEAFF,TGTGCTTGGAGTCCAGGGTGGGCGGACACTGAAGCTTTCTTT
TRBD1,TRBJ2-7,TRBV6-6,CASSSRGQGASEQYF,TGTGCCAGCAGTTCCCGAGGACAGGGGGCGAGCGAGCAGTACTTC
-,TRBJ1-4,TRBV30,CAWSDRAEKLFF,TGTGCCTGGAGTGACAGGGCCGAAAAACTGTTTTTT
-,TRBJ1-1,TRBV10-3,CAISGPGRNTEAFF,TGTGCCATCAGTGGGCCAGGGCGGAACACTGAAGCTTTCTTT
-,TRBJ2-7,TRBV6-1,CASSDLFYEQYF,TGTGCCAGCAGTGACTTATTCTACGAGCAGTACTTC
-,TRBJ2-1,TRBV5-4,CASSPPTVNEQFF,TGTGCCAGCAGCCCGCCGACAGTAAATGAGCAGTTCTTC
TRBD1,TRBJ1-6,TRBV7-3,CASSLRGTGSNSPLHF,TGTGCCAGCAGCTTAAGAGGGACAGGGTCTAATTCACCCCTCCACTTT
-,TRBJ1-1,TRBV27,CASSLEGVGDTEAFF,TGTGCCAGCAGTTTAGAGGGGGTCGGGGACACTGAAGCTTTCTTT
-,TRBJ1-4,TRBV18,CASSPLRGKEKLFF,TGTGCCAGCTCACCACTCCGAGGGAAGGAAAAACTGTTTTTT
-,TRBJ2-7,TRBV7-9,CASSLAPRNYEQYF,TGTGCCAGCAGCTTAGCTCCCAGGAACTACGAGCAGTACTTC
TRBD1,TRBJ1-4,TRBV5-5,CASRPTGSNEKLFF,TGTGCCAGCAGACCGACAGGGTCTAATGAAAAACTGTTTTTT
TRBD2,TRBJ2-1,TRBV18,CASSPPTSGLYNEQFF,TGTGCCAGCTCACCACCGACTAGCGGATTATACAATGAGCAGTTCTTC
-,TRBJ2-5,TRBV5-1,CASRRDSSQETQYF,TGCGCCAGCAGACGGGACTCGTCACAAGAGACCCAGTACTTC
-,TRBJ2-3,TRBV19,CASSITQRGTDTQYF,TGTGCCAGTAGTATAACCCAGCGGGGCACAGATACGCAGTATTTT
TRBD1,TRBJ2-5,TRBV5-1,CASWDRVETQYF,TGCGCCAGCTGGGACAGGGTGGAGACCCAGTACTTC
-,TRBJ2-2,TRBV4-1,CASSQETYSSNTGELFF,TGCGCCAGCAGCCAAGAGACCTACTCCTCGAACACCGGGGAGCTGTTTTTT
TRBD1,TRBJ1-1,TRBV19,CASKVTGGTEAFF,TGTGCCAGTAAGGTGACAGGGGGTACTGAAGCTTTCTTT
-,TRBJ2-7,TRBV6-1,CASAYLGYEQYF,TGTGCCAGCGCCTATCTAGGCTACGAGCAGTACTTC
TRBD1,TRBJ1-1,TRBV5-5,CASSLTGGLTEAFF,TGTGCCAGCAGTTTGACAGGGGGCCTCACTGAAGCTTTCTTT
-,TRBJ2-1,TRBV19,CATSPPARVNEQFF,TGTGCCACCTCCCCCCCGGCTCGGGTCAATGAGCAGTTCTTC